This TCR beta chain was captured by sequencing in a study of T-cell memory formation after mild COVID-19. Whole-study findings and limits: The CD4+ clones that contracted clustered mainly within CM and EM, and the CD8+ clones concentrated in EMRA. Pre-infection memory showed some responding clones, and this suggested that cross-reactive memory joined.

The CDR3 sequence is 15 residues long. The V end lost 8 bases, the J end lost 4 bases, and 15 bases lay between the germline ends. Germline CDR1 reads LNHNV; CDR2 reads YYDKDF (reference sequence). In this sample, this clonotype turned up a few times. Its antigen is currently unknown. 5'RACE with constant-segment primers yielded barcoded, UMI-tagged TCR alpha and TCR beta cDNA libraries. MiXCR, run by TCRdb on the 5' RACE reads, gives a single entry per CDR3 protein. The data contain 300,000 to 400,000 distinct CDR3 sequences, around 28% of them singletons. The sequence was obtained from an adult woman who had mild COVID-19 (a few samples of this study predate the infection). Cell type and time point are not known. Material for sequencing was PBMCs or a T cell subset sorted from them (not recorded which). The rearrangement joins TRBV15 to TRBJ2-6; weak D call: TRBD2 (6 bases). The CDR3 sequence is CATGDSLGGANVLTF. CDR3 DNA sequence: TGTGCCACCGGGGACTCCTTGGGAGGGGCCAACGTCCTGACTTTC. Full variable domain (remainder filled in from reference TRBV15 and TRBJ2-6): DAMVIQNPRYQVTQFGKPVTLSCSQTLNHNVMYWYQQKSSQAPKLLFHYYDKDFNNEADTPDNFQSRRPNTSFCFLDIRSPGLGDTAMYLCATGDSLGGANVLTFGAGSRLTVL.